This T cell receptor (beta chain) originates from a study of blood T cells in healthy people across ages. Broader study findings: Researchers report that TCR beta diversity correlated strongly with naive T cell percentage.

The study recruited healthy Caucasian donors from Russia who were aged about 6 to 100. In the case of this clonotype: Its antigen remains unidentified.

V lost 8 bases to trimming and J lost 5 bases, with 16 bases between them. This CDR3 is built from 14 residues. It was with a sample-barcoded 5' primer and a J-beta primer mix that a second PCR of roughly 7 to 12 cycles was run. TCRdb analysed the 5' RACE reads with MiXCR anew, one entry per CDR3 protein. The table includes 780,000 or so distinct CDR3 sequences, approximately 25% detected once. These same records also appear under a second study, on T cells of mothers and their children. Per that paper: Donors were a few healthy Caucasian mothers and their six children.

The sequencing input was blood. This clonotype was obtained from a boy aged 5-17 years in good health. The chain carries TRBV12-3 or TRBV12-4 and TRBJ2-1; D might be TRBD2 (5 bases). CDR3 sequence reads: CASRTAGWDNEQFF. In DNA form, the CDR3 reads TGTGCCAGCCGGACTGCAGGTTGGGACAATGAGCAGTTCTTC.